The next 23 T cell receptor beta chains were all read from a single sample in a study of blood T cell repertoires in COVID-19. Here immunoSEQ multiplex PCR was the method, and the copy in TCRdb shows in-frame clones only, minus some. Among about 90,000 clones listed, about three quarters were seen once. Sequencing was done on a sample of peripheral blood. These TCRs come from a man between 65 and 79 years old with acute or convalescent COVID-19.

Here the CDR3 reads CASSFRGDSTDTQYF. DNA of the CDR3: TGCGCCAGCAGCTTCAGGGGTGACTCCACAGATACGCAGTATTTT. The chain combines TRBV5-1 with TRBJ2-3, with D perhaps matching TRBD1 (6 bases). Germline loops: CDR1 SGHRS, CDR2 YFSETQ. The germline V and J ends were trimmed by 2 bases and 2 bases, with 12 bases remaining between them. The CDR3 totals 15 residues.

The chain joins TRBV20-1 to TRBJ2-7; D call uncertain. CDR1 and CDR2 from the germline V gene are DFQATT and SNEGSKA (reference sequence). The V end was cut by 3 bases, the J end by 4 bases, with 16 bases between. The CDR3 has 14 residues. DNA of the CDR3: TGCAGTGCTAGTTTCGGCGGCAACACTTACGAGCAGTACTTC. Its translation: CSASFGGNTYEQYF.

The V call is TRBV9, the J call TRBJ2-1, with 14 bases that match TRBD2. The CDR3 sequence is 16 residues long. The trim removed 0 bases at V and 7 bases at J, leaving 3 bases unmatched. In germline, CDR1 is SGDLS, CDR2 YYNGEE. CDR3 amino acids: CASSVGGLAGANEQFF. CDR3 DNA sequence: TGTGCCAGCAGCGTAGGGGGACTAGCGGGGGCGAATGAGCAGTTCTTC.

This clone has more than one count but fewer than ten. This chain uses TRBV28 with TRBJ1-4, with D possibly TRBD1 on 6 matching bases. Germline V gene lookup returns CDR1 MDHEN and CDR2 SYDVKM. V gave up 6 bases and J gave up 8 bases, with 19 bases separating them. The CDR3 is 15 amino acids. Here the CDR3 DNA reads TGTGCCAGCAGCCCGGCTGGAGGGGGGGAGGAAAAACTGTTTTTT. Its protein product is CASSPAGGGEEKLFF.

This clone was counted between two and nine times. The CDR3 sequence: CASSYVGSGREQYF. For the CDR3, the DNA is TGTGCCAGCAGTTACGTCGGCAGCGGACGGGAGCAGTACTTC. This chain connects TRBV6-5 to TRBJ2-7; tentative D call: TRBD2 (5 bases). Germline CDR1 MNHEY, CDR2 SVGAGI. V was cut by 2 bases and J by 7 bases, with 15 bases left in between. CDR3 length: 14 residues.

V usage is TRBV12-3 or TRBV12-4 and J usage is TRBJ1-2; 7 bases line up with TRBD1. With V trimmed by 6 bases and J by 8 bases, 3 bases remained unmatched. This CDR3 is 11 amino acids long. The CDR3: CASRQGYGYTF. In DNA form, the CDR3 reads TGTGCCAGCAGACAGGGGTACGGCTACACCTTC.

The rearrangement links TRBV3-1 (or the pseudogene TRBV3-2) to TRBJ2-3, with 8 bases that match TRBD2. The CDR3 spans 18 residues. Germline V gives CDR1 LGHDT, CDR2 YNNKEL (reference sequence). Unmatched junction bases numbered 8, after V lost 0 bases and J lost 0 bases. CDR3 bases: TGTGCCAGCAGCCAAGATCTGGGACTAGGTACGAGCACAGATACGCAGTATTTT. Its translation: CASSQDLGLGTSTDTQYF.

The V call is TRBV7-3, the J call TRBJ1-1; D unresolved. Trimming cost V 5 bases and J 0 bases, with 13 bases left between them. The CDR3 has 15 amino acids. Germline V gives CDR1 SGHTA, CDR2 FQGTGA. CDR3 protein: CASSPSPGMNTEAFF. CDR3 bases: TGTGCCAGCAGCCCCAGCCCCGGGATGAACACTGAAGCTTTCTTT.

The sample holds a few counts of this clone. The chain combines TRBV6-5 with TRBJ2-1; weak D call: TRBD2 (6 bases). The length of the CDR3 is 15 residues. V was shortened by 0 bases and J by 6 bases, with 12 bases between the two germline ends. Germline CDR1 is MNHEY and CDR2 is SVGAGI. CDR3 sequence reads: CASSYSMMGGNEQFF. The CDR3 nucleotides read TGTGCCAGCAGTTACTCGATGATGGGGGGCAATGAGCAGTTCTTC.

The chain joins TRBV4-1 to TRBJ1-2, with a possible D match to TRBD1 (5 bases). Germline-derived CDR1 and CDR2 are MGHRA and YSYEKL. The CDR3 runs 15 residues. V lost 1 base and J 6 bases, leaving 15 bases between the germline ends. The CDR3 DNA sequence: TGCGCCAGCAGCCAAGTTCAGGGTTCGATACATGGCTACACCTTC. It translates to CASSQVQGSIHGYTF.

DNA for the CDR3: TGTGCCAGTAGTCTCCGGACATTCAATGAGCAGTTCTTC. It encodes CASSLRTFNEQFF. J is TRBJ2-1 and V is TRBV19; D may be TRBD1 (5 bases). This CDR3 region has 13 residues. V lost 5 bases, J lost 6 bases, and 11 bases lay in between. Germline lookup yields CDR1 LNHDA and CDR2 SQIVND (reference sequence).

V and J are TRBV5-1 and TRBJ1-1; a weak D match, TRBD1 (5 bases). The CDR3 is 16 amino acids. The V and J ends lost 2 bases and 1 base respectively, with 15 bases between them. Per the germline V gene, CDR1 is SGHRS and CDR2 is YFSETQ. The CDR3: CASSFAYGGWNTEAFF. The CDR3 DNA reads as TGCGCCAGCAGCTTTGCCTACGGGGGGTGGAACACTGAAGCTTTCTTT.

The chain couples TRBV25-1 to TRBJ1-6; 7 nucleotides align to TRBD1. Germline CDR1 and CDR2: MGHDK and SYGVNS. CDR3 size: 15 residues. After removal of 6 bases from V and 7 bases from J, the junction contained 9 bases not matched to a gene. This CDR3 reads CASRGETGENSPLHF. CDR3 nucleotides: TGTGCCAGCAGGGGAGAAACAGGGGAGAATTCACCCCTCCACTTT. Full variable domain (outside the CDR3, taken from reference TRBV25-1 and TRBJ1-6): EADIYQTPRYLVIGTGKKITLECSQTMGHDKMYWYQQDPGMELHLIHYSYGVNSTEKGDLSSESTVSRIRTEHFPLTLESARPSHTSQYLCASRGETGENSPLHFGNGTRLTVT.

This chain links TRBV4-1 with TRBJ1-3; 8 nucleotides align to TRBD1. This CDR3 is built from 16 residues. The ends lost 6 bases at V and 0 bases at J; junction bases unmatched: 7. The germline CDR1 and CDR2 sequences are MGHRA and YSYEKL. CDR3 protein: CASRTIDRGSGNTIYF. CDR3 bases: TGCGCCAGCAGAACAATAGACAGGGGCTCTGGAAACACCATATATTTT.

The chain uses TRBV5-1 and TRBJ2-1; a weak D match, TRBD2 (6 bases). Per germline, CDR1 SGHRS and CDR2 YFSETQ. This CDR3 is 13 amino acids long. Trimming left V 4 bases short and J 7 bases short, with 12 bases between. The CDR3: CASSMGLNNEQFF. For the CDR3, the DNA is TGCGCCAGCAGCATGGGACTGAATAATGAGCAGTTCTTC. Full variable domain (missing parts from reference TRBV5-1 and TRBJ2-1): KAGVTQTPRYLIKTRGQQVTLSCSPISGHRSVSWYQQTPGQGLQFLFEYFSETQRNKGNFPGRFSGRQFSNSRSEMNVSTLELGDSALYLCASSMGLNNEQFFGPGTRLTVL.

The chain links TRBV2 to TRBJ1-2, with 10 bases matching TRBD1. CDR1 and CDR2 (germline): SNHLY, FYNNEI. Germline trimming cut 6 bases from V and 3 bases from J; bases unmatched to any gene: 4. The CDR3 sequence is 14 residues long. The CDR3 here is CASSEDRGDYGYTF. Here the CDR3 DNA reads TGTGCCAGCAGCGAGGACAGGGGGGACTATGGCTACACCTTC.

CDR3: CASSFSGGKETQYF. DNA of the CDR3: TGCGCCAGCAGCTTTAGCGGGGGTAAAGAGACCCAGTACTTC. This chain joins TRBV5-1 and TRBJ2-5; 9 nucleotides match TRBD2. CDR3 length equals 14 residues. The germline gives CDR1 SGHRS, CDR2 YFSETQ. With V trimmed by 2 bases and J by 3 bases, 2 bases remained unmatched.

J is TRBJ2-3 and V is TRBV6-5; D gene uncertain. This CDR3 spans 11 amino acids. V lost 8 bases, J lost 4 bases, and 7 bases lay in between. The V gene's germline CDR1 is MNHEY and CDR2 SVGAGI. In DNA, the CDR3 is TGTGCCAGCCGGTCCCCAGATACGCAGTATTTT. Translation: CASRSPDTQYF.

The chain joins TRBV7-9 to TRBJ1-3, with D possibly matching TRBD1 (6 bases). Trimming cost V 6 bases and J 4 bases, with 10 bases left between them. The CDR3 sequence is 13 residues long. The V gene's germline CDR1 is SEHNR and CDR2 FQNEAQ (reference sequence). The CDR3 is CASSIQGGNTIYF. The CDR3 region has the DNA TGTGCCAGCAGTATCCAGGGGGGAAACACCATATATTTT.

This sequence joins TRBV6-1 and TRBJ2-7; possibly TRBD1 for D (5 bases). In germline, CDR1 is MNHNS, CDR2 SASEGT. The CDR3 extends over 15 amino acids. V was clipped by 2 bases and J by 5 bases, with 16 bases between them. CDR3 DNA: TGTGCCAGCAGTGAAATGGACGGATGGGGCGACGAGCAGTACGTC. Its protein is CASSEMDGWGDEQYV.

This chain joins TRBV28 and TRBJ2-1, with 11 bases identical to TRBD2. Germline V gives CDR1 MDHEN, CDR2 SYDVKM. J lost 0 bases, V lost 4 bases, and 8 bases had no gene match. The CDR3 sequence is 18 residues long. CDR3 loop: CASSSLTSGRSSYNEQFF. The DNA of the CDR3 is TGTGCCAGCAGTTCGTTAACTAGCGGGAGAAGCTCCTACAATGAGCAGTTCTTC.

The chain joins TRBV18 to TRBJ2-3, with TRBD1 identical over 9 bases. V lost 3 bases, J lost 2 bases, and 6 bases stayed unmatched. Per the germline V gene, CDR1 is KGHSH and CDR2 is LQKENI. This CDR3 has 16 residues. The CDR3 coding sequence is TGTGCCAGCTCACCCACACAGGGGGCCTCCACAGATACGCAGTATTTT. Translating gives CASSPTQGASTDTQYF.

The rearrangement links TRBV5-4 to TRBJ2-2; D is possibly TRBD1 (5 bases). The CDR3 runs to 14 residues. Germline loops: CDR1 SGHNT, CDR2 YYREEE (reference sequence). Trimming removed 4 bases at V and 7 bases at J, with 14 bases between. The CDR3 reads CASSVQGWVGELFF. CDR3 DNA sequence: TGTGCCAGCAGCGTTCAGGGTTGGGTCGGGGAGCTGTTTTTT.